These 25 T cell receptor beta chains came from one sample sequenced in a study of radiation and T cells in renal cell carcinoma (dated by TCRdb to 2018 to 2021). The sample's time point label, in plain terms: baseline pretreatment blood. The treatment or condition label corresponds to: 15 Gy SBRT to primary tumor, nephrectomy 4 weeks later. The library relied on the immunoSEQ multiplex PCR assay. The clones in this table, taken by TCRdb from immuneACCESS, are in-frame only. Not every clone is retained; where verified, under half of the shortfall comes from an unresolved V gene, and the cause of the rest is unknown. A total of tens of thousands of clones appear in this sample, about 80% of them only once. Around 40% of the sample comes from the top ten. The specimen was blood, collected from a patient whose treatment included radiotherapy and nephrectomy. All receptors derive from a man in his sixties with renal cell carcinoma.

The count of this clone is one. The chain carries TRBV11-2 and TRBJ1-2; D is perhaps TRBD1 (5 bases). The CDR3 covers 14 residues. Germline V gene data show CDR1 as SGHAT and CDR2 as FQNNGV. Trimming cost V 5 bases and J 7 bases, with 17 bases left between them. The CDR3: CASSTAEGTSGYTF. DNA of the CDR3: TGTGCCAGCAGCACCGCGGAGGGGACGAGTGGCTACACCTTC.

The V gene is TRBV11-2, the J gene TRBJ2-7; D perhaps matches TRBD2 (6 bases). From germline, CDR1 is SGHAT and CDR2 FQNNGV. The ends were cut back, 5 bases at V and 3 bases at J, with 14 bases in the middle. This CDR3 comprises 14 residues. CDR3 amino acids: CASSPYGAGYEQYF. The CDR3, as DNA: TGTGCCAGCAGCCCCTATGGAGCGGGCTACGAGCAGTACTTC.

The chain joins TRBV7-6 to TRBJ2-1; 7 bases align to TRBD2. J was trimmed by 10 bases and V by 5 bases; bases with no gene match: 11. The CDR3 is made up of 14 amino acids. Per the germline V gene, CDR1 is SGHVS and CDR2 is FNYEAQ. The chain's CDR3 is CASSLIIGEGEQFF. Written as DNA, the CDR3 is TGTGCCAGCAGCCTAATCATCGGGGAGGGCGAGCAGTTCTTC.

This clone was counted a single time. The V gene is TRBV21-1, the J gene TRBJ1-2; whether TRBD1, the table's D call, matches the DNA was not checked. TRBV21-1 is a listed pseudogene. The CDR3 is made up of 16 amino acids. CDR3 nucleotides: TGTGCCAGCAGCAATTCAGTGGACAGGGGAGACTATGGCTACACCTTC. This gives the protein CASSNSVDRGDYGYTF.

J is TRBJ1-3 and V is TRBV6-5; a weak D match, TRBD1 (5 bases). The CDR3 consists of 15 residues. Germline values: CDR1 MNHEY, CDR2 SVGAGI. V was cut by 2 bases and J by 0 bases, with 8 bases left in between. The CDR3 DNA sequence: TGTGCCAGCAGTTACCGACAGCTCTCTGGAAACACCATATATTTT. Protein: CASSYRQLSGNTIYF.

The CDR3, as DNA: TGTGCCGGGCGTAGTAGCGGGTCTAGGGAGCAGTACTTC. Protein: CAGRSSGSREQYF. The J gene is TRBJ2-7, the V gene TRBV28; TRBD2 matches at 7 bases. V lost 11 bases, J lost 7 bases, and 14 bases stayed unmatched. The germline V gene has CDR1 MDHEN and CDR2 SYDVKM. This CDR3 region has 13 residues.

The genes are TRBV5-1 and TRBJ2-1; D is ambiguous. The CDR3 extends over 16 amino acids. Germline V gene lookup returns CDR1 SGHRS and CDR2 YFSETQ. V lost 1 base and J 0 bases, leaving 11 bases between the germline ends. The DNA for the CDR3 is TGCGCCAGCAGCTTGCGAGGCGGTAGCTCCTACAATGAGCAGTTCTTC. Its protein product is CASSLRGGSSYNEQFF.

CDR3 nucleotide sequence: TGTGCCAGCAGCTTAGTGGGGGACACCTACGAGCAGTACTTC. This gives the protein CASSLVGDTYEQYF. This chain uses TRBV7-9 with TRBJ2-7; the D gene is possibly TRBD1 (6 bases). V lost 1 base, J lost 2 bases, and 9 bases lay in between. The CDR3 totals 14 residues. The V gene's germline CDR1 is SEHNR and CDR2 FQNEAQ (reference sequence).

V is TRBV14 and J is TRBJ1-1; no reliable D call. Germline values: CDR1 SGHDN, CDR2 FVKESK. V was clipped by 0 bases and J by 1 base, with 12 bases between them. This CDR3 has 16 residues. The CDR3 sequence: CASSQDFPTTNTEAFF. DNA for the CDR3: TGTGCCAGCAGCCAAGACTTCCCGACTACGAACACTGAAGCTTTCTTT. The whole variable domain, remainder taken from reference TRBV14 and TRBJ1-1, is EAGVTQFPSHSVIEKGQTVTLRCDPISGHDNLYWYRRVMGKEIKFLLHFVKESKQDESGMPNNRFLAERTGGTYSTLKVQPAELEDSGVYFCASSQDFPTTNTEAFFGQGTRLTVV.

The DNA of the CDR3 is TGTGCCAGCAGCCTCACCCAGACAGGGGGCGTAAGAAACACCATATATTTT. Translating it yields CASSLTQTGGVRNTIYF. The chain uses TRBV7-2 and TRBJ1-3; 10 bases are a match to TRBD1. Per the germline V gene, CDR1 is SGHTA and CDR2 is FQGNSA. The junction had 12 bases not matched to a gene; V was cut back by 5 bases and J by 5 bases. This CDR3 has 17 amino acids. Supplemented by reference TRBV7-2 and TRBJ1-3, the full variable domain reads GAGVSQSPSNKVTEKGKDVELRCDPISGHTALYWYRQSLGQGLEFLIYFQGNSAPDKSGLPSDRFSAERTGGSVSTLTIQRTQQEDSAVYLCASSLTQTGGVRNTIYFGEGSWLTVV.

This chain links TRBV5-6 with TRBJ2-7; D ambiguous. Germline assignment: CDR1 SGHDT and CDR2 YYEEEE. The length of the CDR3 is 13 residues. Trimming removed 2 bases at V and 2 bases at J, with 8 bases between. The CDR3 DNA reads TGTGCCAGCAGCTTAATCAACCCCTACGAGCAGTACTTC. Its translation is CASSLINPYEQYF.

This clone has just a few counts. The V call is TRBV7-2, the J call TRBJ2-7; D is unclear. This CDR3 contains 13 residues. CDR1 and CDR2 from the germline V gene are SGHTA and FQGNSA. V lost 1 base and J lost 7, with 11 bases in between. The CDR3 region is CASSLGGSREQYF. The CDR3 bases are TGTGCCAGCAGCTTAGGAGGTTCGAGGGAGCAGTACTTC.

The V gene is TRBV15, the J gene TRBJ2-1; the D is unclear. V was clipped by 3 bases and J by 7 bases, with 10 bases between them. The CDR3 contains 13 residues. Germline V CDR1 and CDR2: LNHNV, YYDKDF (reference sequence). This CDR3 is CATSSAEMNEQFF. The CDR3 DNA sequence: TGTGCCACCAGCAGCGCTGAAATGAATGAGCAGTTCTTC.

This chain connects TRBV29-1 to TRBJ1-2, with D perhaps TRBD1 (5 bases). The V and J ends lost 0 bases and 4 bases respectively, with 12 bases between them. The CDR3 runs to 14 residues. Germline V gene lookup returns CDR1 SQVTM and CDR2 ANQGSEA. The CDR3 DNA sequence: TGCAGCGTTGAAGATGGGACTGTTAGCTATGGCTACACCTTC. Its protein product is CSVEDGTVSYGYTF.

The chain combines TRBV10-3 with TRBJ1-3, with D possibly matching TRBD1 (6 bases). The V end lost 3 bases, the J end lost 0 bases, and 18 bases lay between the germline ends. Germline-derived CDR1 and CDR2 are ENHRY and SYGVKD. The CDR3 extends over 18 amino acids. Here the CDR3 DNA reads TGTGCCATCAGTGATCAGGGGCAGCACCGCGTCTCTGGAAACACCATATATTTT. Translated, it gives CAISDQGQHRVSGNTIYF.

The CDR3 is CASSFEGLGEQFF. In DNA, the CDR3 is TGTGCCAGCAGCTTTGAGGGTTTGGGTGAGCAGTTCTTC. The chain combines TRBV5-4 with TRBJ2-1; a possible D gene is TRBD2 (5 bases). This CDR3 is 13 amino acids long. V was pared by 2 bases and J by 9 bases, with 12 bases between. CDR1 and CDR2 from the germline V gene are SGHNT and YYREEE (reference sequence).

The rearrangement links TRBV5-5 to TRBJ2-2; TRBD1 might be the D (7 bases). V lost 4 bases and J 4 bases, leaving 17 bases between the germline ends. The germline CDR1 and CDR2 sequences are SGHKS and YYEKEE (reference sequence). The CDR3 loop spans 16 amino acids. The DNA for the CDR3 is TGTGCCAGCAGCCAAAGGGCAGGGGGAGGCACCGGGGAGCTGTTTTTT. Residues: CASSQRAGGGTGELFF.

This rearrangement joins TRBV6-5 to TRBJ2-3; D is perhaps TRBD1 (6 bases). CDR1 is MNHEY and CDR2 is SVGAGI in the germline V gene. The CDR3 runs 11 residues. Trimming removed 6 bases from V and 6 bases from J, with 7 bases in between. This CDR3 reads CASSQGDTQYF. The DNA for the CDR3 is TGTGCCAGCAGCCAGGGGGATACGCAGTATTTT.

The gene calls are TRBV5-4 and TRBJ1-1; unclear D gene. Trimming took 1 base from V and 4 from J, leaving 8 bases between them. CDR3 size: 13 residues. The germline V gene encodes CDR1 SGHNT and CDR2 YYREEE (reference sequence). CDR3 sequence (DNA): TGTGCCAGCAGCTTGTCGGGTGGCACTGAAGCTTTCTTT. Translation: CASSLSGGTEAFF.

J is TRBJ2-6 and V is TRBV25-1, with 9 bases identical to TRBD1. V lost 5 bases, J lost 2 bases, and 7 bases stayed unmatched. Germline assignment: CDR1 MGHDK and CDR2 SYGVNS. This CDR3 region has 17 residues. The CDR3 spells CASSPSQGAAGANVLTF. The DNA of the CDR3 is TGTGCCAGCAGTCCCTCACAGGGGGCTGCTGGGGCCAACGTCCTGACTTTC.

The V and J genes are TRBV4-1 and TRBJ2-3; 10 bases fit TRBD2. CDR1 and CDR2 from the germline V gene are MGHRA and YSYEKL. V shed 4 bases and J 1 base; nucleotides not matched to a gene: 8. This CDR3 is 17 amino acids long. Written as DNA, the CDR3 is TGCGCCAGCAGCCCAAGGATTGGGACTAGCGGCACAGATACGCAGTATTTT. Encoded protein: CASSPRIGTSGTDTQYF.

The chain employs TRBV19 and TRBJ2-6; D might be TRBD1 (6 bases). The ends were cut back, 4 bases at V and 1 base at J, with 8 bases in the middle. The germline CDR1 and CDR2 sequences are LNHDA and SQIVND (reference sequence). There are 15 residues in the CDR3. The chain's CDR3 is CASSKTGSGANVLTF. The CDR3 region has the DNA TGTGCCAGTAGTAAAACAGGGTCTGGGGCCAACGTCCTGACTTTC.

In the case of this clone: One end of the junction fails to match germline, which may point to a read error. V gene TRBV4-1 combines with J gene TRBJ1-4; D not resolved. Germline V gene lookup returns CDR1 MGHRA and CDR2 YSYEKL. The CDR3 loop spans 15 amino acids. The CDR3 sequence is CASSQDRATNEKLFF. The CDR3 nucleotides are TGTGCCAGCAGCCAAGATAGGGCAACTAATGAAAAACTGTTTTTT.

The genes are TRBV5-1 and TRBJ2-2, with D possibly being TRBD1 (6 bases). The CDR3 extends over 15 amino acids. Germline V lookup: CDR1 SGHRS, CDR2 YFSETQ. Trimming shortened V by 0 bases and J by 7 bases, and 13 bases separated the two germline ends. CDR3 residues: CASSLGTVSLGELFF. The CDR3 DNA sequence: TGCGCCAGCAGCTTGGGGACAGTGAGTCTCGGGGAGCTGTTTTTT.

This chain connects TRBV10-3 to TRBJ2-1, with 7 bases aligning to TRBD1. There are 13 residues in the CDR3. From germline, CDR1 is ENHRY and CDR2 SYGVKD. With 6 bases clipped from V and 5 bases from J, the junction kept 4 bases outside the gene matches. The chain's CDR3 is CAISRDSNNEQFF. In nucleotides, the CDR3 is TGTGCCATCAGCAGGGACAGCAACAATGAGCAGTTCTTC.